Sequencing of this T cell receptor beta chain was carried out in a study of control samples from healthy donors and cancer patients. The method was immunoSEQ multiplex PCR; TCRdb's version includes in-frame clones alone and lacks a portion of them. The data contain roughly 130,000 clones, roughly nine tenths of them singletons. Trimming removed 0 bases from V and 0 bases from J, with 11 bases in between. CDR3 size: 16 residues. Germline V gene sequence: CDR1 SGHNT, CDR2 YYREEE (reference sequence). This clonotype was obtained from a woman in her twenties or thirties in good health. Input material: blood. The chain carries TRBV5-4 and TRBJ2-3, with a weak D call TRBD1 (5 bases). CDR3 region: CASSLAGRASTDTQYF. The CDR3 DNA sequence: TGTGCCAGCAGCTTGGCGGGCAGGGCTAGCACAGATACGCAGTATTTT.